This T cell receptor beta chain was captured in a study of control samples from healthy donors and cancer patients. Profiling relied on immunoSEQ multiplex PCR, and the TCRdb table lists in-frame clones only, not all of them. The sample contains about 130,000 clones, approximately 92% of which appear only once. V lost 7 bases and J lost 0, with 11 bases in between. CDR1 SNHLY and CDR2 FYNNEI come from the germline V gene. The CDR3 has 14 residues. Source material: blood. The chain combines TRBV2 with TRBJ2-3; the D call may be TRBD1 or TRBD2 (5 bases each). The TCR comes from a man between 18 and 35 years old in good health. The CDR3 region has the DNA TGTGCCAGCAATCCGGGGCCTAGCACAGATACGCAGTATTTT. This translates into CASNPGPSTDTQYF.